A single sample gave rise to the 5 T cell receptor beta chains below, sequenced in a study of OX40 agonist ivuxolimab in advanced cancers. The library was produced with the immunoSEQ multiplex PCR assay. In TCRdb, the immuneACCESS table is reduced to in-frame sequences with V and J assigned. These tables do not hold every clone; where another copy was compared, an unresolved V gene accounts for under half, and the others remain unexplained. The sample includes fewer than 35,000 clones, with roughly 81% observed a single time. The top ten clones comprise about a fifth of the sample. Sequencing used CD4+ or CD8+ T cells sorted from blood, obtained in a trial of the OX40 agonist ivuxolimab. All receptors come from an adult with an advanced solid tumor such as melanoma, head and neck, liver or kidney cancer.

The chain recombines TRBV6-5 with TRBJ2-7; the D gene is possibly TRBD1 (6 bases). CDR1 is MNHEY and CDR2 is SVGAGI in the germline V gene. V was cut by 6 bases and J by 0 bases, with 15 bases left in between. CDR3 length: 15 amino acids. The CDR3, as DNA: TGTGCCAGCAGGTCAACCGGGACAAGCTCCTACGAGCAGTACTTC. Translation gives CASRSTGTSSYEQYF.

The chain links TRBV6-1 to TRBJ2-1, with 11 bases aligning to TRBD2. J was trimmed by 8 bases and V by 6 bases; bases with no gene match: 9. Germline V CDR1 and CDR2: MNHNS, SASEGT. The length of the CDR3 is 15 residues. The CDR3 reads CASRRGSGRGYEQFF. CDR3 coding DNA: TGTGCCAGCAGAAGGGGTAGCGGGAGGGGGTATGAGCAGTTCTTC.

J is TRBJ2-7 and V is TRBV27, with a tentative D call TRBD2 (6 bases). The V end was cut by 3 bases, the J end by 3 bases, with 15 bases between. This CDR3 has 15 residues. CDR1 is MNHEY, CDR2 SMNVEV, per germline (reference sequence). In DNA form, the CDR3 reads TGTGCCAGCAGTTTGGACTACGGTGGGAACTACGAGCAGTACTTC. Amino acids: CASSLDYGGNYEQYF.

This clone has just one count. In nucleotides, the CDR3 is TGTGCCAGCAGTTACTCCGTAGTGGTTTCACCCCTCCACTTT. This sequence encodes CASSYSVVVSPLHF. The V and J genes are TRBV6-5 and TRBJ1-6; D gene unclear. The CDR3 runs to 14 residues. Germline V gene sequence: CDR1 MNHEY, CDR2 SVGAGI. V lost 0 bases to trimming and J lost 9 bases, with 9 bases between them.

The chain uses TRBV6-5 and TRBJ2-5; the D is unclear. This CDR3 is 14 amino acids long. Deletions cut 1 base from V and 5 bases from J, with 11 bases between. Germline V lookup: CDR1 MNHEY, CDR2 SVGAGI. The CDR3 loop reads CASSYFHNSETQYF. The CDR3, as DNA: TGTGCCAGCAGTTACTTCCATAATTCGGAGACCCAGTACTTC.